The 14 T cell receptor beta chains reported below all come from one sample, sequenced in a study of blood T cell repertoires in COVID-19. Libraries were prepared by immunoSEQ multiplex PCR; TCRdb keeps only in-frame clonotypes and omits some of them. The repertoire has around 60,000 clones, about 86% of them found once; the top ten carry about 1.2%. The sample taken for sequencing was peripheral blood. These receptor sequences come from a middle-aged man with acute or convalescent COVID-19.

The chain links TRBV9 to TRBJ1-2, with 7 bases that match TRBD1. V shed 4 bases and J 7 bases; nucleotides not matched to a gene: 13. Per the germline V gene, CDR1 is SGDLS and CDR2 is YYNGEE. The length of the CDR3 is 15 residues. The DNA of the CDR3 is TGTGCCAGCAGCACCAGAGCACAGGGGACGGGTGGCTACACCTTC. It is translated as CASSTRAQGTGGYTF. The full variable domain, completed using reference TRBV9 and TRBJ1-2, is DSGVTQTPKHLITATGQRVTLRCSPRSGDLSVYWYQQSLDQGLQFLIQYYNGEERAKGNILERFSAQQFPDLHSELNLSSLELGDSALYFCASSTRAQGTGGYTFGSGTRLTVV.

The chain employs TRBV6-5 and TRBJ1-1; D might be TRBD1 (5 bases). Germline CDR1 MNHEY, CDR2 SVGAGI. The CDR3 covers 15 residues. V was shortened by 6 bases and J by 2 bases, with 16 bases between the two germline ends. Written as DNA, the CDR3 is TGTGCCAGCAGCTCCGGAAGGGGTATAAACACTGAAGCTTTCTTT. This sequence encodes CASSSGRGINTEAFF.

The rearrangement uses TRBV5-4 and TRBJ1-2; the D gene is possibly TRBD1 (6 bases). The CDR3 is 14 residues long. The V gene's germline CDR1 is SGHNT and CDR2 YYREEE (reference sequence). The V end lost 0 bases, the J end lost 2 bases, and 8 bases lay between the germline ends. The chain's CDR3 is CASSLDRANYGYTF. CDR3 nucleotides: TGTGCCAGCAGCTTGGACAGGGCCAACTATGGCTACACCTTC.

The V gene is TRBV15, the J gene TRBJ1-2; 9 positions match TRBD1. The germline CDR1 and CDR2 sequences are LNHNV and YYDKDF (reference sequence). The V gene end was trimmed by 3 bases and the J gene end by 5 bases; junction bases not matched to a gene: 7. CDR3 size: 15 residues. The CDR3 loop reads CATSRDRGGVYGYTF. The DNA for the CDR3 is TGTGCCACCAGCAGGGACAGGGGAGGGGTGTATGGCTACACCTTC.

V is TRBV4-1 and J is TRBJ2-7; D perhaps matches TRBD1 (6 bases). Trimming removed 0 bases at V and 6 bases at J, with 15 bases between. The CDR3 spans 15 residues. Germline V gene sequence: CDR1 MGHRA, CDR2 YSYEKL. The CDR3 is CASSQEDARGGEQYF. In DNA, the CDR3 is TGCGCCAGCAGCCAAGAAGACGCCAGGGGTGGCGAGCAGTACTTC.

The chain links TRBV5-6 to TRBJ1-5; 7 nucleotides match TRBD1. Germline CDR1 reads SGHDT; CDR2 reads YYEEEE. This CDR3 is built from 15 residues. J lost 5 bases, V lost 6 bases, and 11 bases had no gene match. CDR3 bases: TGTGCCAGCACCCGAGGGACAGATCTTTATCAGCCCCAGCATTTT. Translating it yields CASTRGTDLYQPQHF.

The V call is TRBV3-1 (or the pseudogene TRBV3-2), the J call TRBJ1-6, with D possibly matching TRBD1 (6 bases). V lost 8 bases, J lost 10 bases, and 27 bases lay in between. This CDR3 comprises 17 residues. The V gene's germline CDR1 is LGHDT and CDR2 YNNKEL (reference sequence). CDR3 residues: CASRRQGQGGFGSPLHF. In nucleotides, the CDR3 is TGTGCCAGCCGTCGGCAGGGGCAGGGTGGTTTCGGGTCACCCCTCCACTTT.

The V gene is TRBV18, the J gene TRBJ1-4; weak D call: TRBD1 (6 bases). The CDR3 length is 13 residues. CDR1 is KGHSH, CDR2 LQKENI, per germline. V was shortened by 6 bases and J by 7 bases, with 12 bases between the two germline ends. DNA of the CDR3: TGTGCCAGCTCGGCCGGACAGTTTGAAAAACTGTTTTTT. Its protein product is CASSAGQFEKLFF.

The rearrangement uses TRBV2 and TRBJ2-7; the match to TRBD1 covers 7 bases. J was trimmed by 2 bases and V by 7 bases; bases with no gene match: 5. Per germline, CDR1 SNHLY and CDR2 FYNNEI. The CDR3 covers 13 residues. The CDR3 bases are TGTGCCAGCAAACGGGACAGCACCTACGAGCAGTACTTC. Amino acid sequence: CASKRDSTYEQYF.

This sequence joins TRBV5-1 and TRBJ2-5; a possible D gene is TRBD1 (6 bases). Trimming stripped 8 bases from V and 1 base from J, with 15 bases between. Germline loops: CDR1 SGHRS, CDR2 YFSETQ. This CDR3 has 14 amino acids. The CDR3 spells CASTRDKTQETQYF. The CDR3 bases are TGCGCCAGTACGAGGGACAAAACCCAAGAGACCCAGTACTTC.

V gene TRBV3-1 (or the pseudogene TRBV3-2) combines with J gene TRBJ1-6; TRBD1 might be the D (5 bases). The CDR3 runs 14 residues. The V end was cut by 4 bases, the J end by 8 bases, with 12 bases between. Germline lookup yields CDR1 LGHDT and CDR2 YNNKEL (reference sequence). The CDR3 bases are TGTGCCAGCAGCCCTTCTGACAGTGATTCACCCCTCCACTTT. Translation: CASSPSDSDSPLHF.

The DNA for the CDR3 is TGTGCCAGTAGCAGACCCGAGGGTTCTCCATTCAATTCACCCCTCCACTTT. Protein sequence: CASSRPEGSPFNSPLHF. The rearrangement links TRBV19 to TRBJ1-6; D not certain. Germline lookup yields CDR1 LNHDA and CDR2 SQIVND (reference sequence). This CDR3 spans 17 amino acids. V lost 6 bases, J lost 7 bases, and 22 bases lay in between.

The rearrangement uses TRBV13 and TRBJ1-2; no reliable D call. This CDR3 spans 16 amino acids. Looked up from germline, CDR1 is PRHDT and CDR2 is FYEKMQ (reference sequence). V gave up 1 base and J gave up 6 bases, with 18 bases separating them. The CDR3 nucleotides are TGTGCCAGCAGCTTAGCGGGTCAGAGGAGTGCTAATGGCTACACCTTC. It translates to CASSLAGQRSANGYTF.

V gene TRBV6-1 combines with J gene TRBJ2-7, with D tentatively TRBD1 (5 bases). Germline V gives CDR1 MNHNS, CDR2 SASEGT. The CDR3 has 16 residues. The V and J ends lost 2 bases and 2 bases respectively, with 16 bases between them. CDR3 protein: CASSEKWMGPAYEQYF. CDR3 in DNA: TGTGCCAGCAGTGAAAAGTGGATGGGGCCCGCCTACGAGCAGTACTTC.